This section outlines one TCR beta chain sequence together with its context. Its antigen remains unidentified. The record has no base qualities; no much larger clone is one base away. CDR3 length: 14 amino acids, cysteine to phenylalanine. Only the CDR3 region is kept as DNA, spanning 42 bases read in frame from base 1. After removal of 4 bases from V and 5 bases from J, the junction retains 5 bases not matched to a gene. Taken from the germline V gene (reference sequence), the CDR1 and CDR2 loops are SGHAT and FQDESV. The source of the sample is a study of OX40 agonist ivuxolimab in advanced cancers. For context, the study as a whole: The costimulatory receptor OX40 (CD134) was targeted by ivuxolimab, a fully human IgG2 agonistic monoclonal antibody. Intravenous ivuxolimab was administered to patients every 2 weeks at six dose levels: 0.01, 0.1, 0.3, 1.5, 3 and 10 mg/kg. Of the roughly 51 dose-escalation patients, hepatocellular carcinoma was present in approximately 20, melanoma in approximately 15, renal cell carcinoma in 9 and head and neck cancer in 9. In the dose-escalation cohort, around four fifths of patients were male, and the mean age was 60 years with a range of about 20 to 80. Prior anti-PD-1, anti-PD-L1 or anti-CTLA-4 therapy was permitted, and 30% to 50% of dose-escalation patients had received checkpoint inhibitors. Partial responses occurred in three dose-escalation patients: two with cutaneous melanoma and one with hepatocellular carcinoma. The point of sequencing TCRbeta in the periphery was to test whether ivuxolimab changed TCR sequence diversity and drove clonal T-cell expansion. The monotherapy dose-escalation portion (N ≈ 52 patients) of the phase I ivuxolimab trial is reported in the paper.

Genomic DNA was extracted from sorted cells for sequencing of the TCRbeta CDR3 region. The immunoSEQ Assay was used to sequence the TCRbeta CDR3 regions. The table comes from immuneACCESS by way of TCRdb, which keeps in-frame sequences with V and J called. Part of the clones is missing from these tables; in studies checked, under half for an unresolved V gene and the rest for unknown reasons. A total of tens of thousands of clones appear in this sample, roughly 85% of them only once. Together, the top ten hold about 1.3% of the sample. Paper-wide results and their limitations: After ivuxolimab, expanded clones were on average more numerous among CD8+ T cells than among CD4+ T cells. In the 0.1-3.0 mg/kg groups, partial responders were among the patients with the lowest normalized peripheral clonal expansion, particularly in CD8+ T cells. At doses of 0.1 to 3.0 mg/kg, clonal expansion of both CD4+ and CD8+ blood T cells was observed from baseline to week 6. Low levels of normalized T-cell clonal expansion were also seen in some nonresponding patients. The antigen specificity of the peripheral T cells that underwent clonal expansion was not determined.

Patients with a history of autoimmune disease or receiving systemic immunosuppression were excluded from the trial. Peripheral blood for TCR sequencing was drawn from every dose cohort at baseline, at cycle 4 day 1 and at cycle 7 day 1. Samples came from an open-label, multicenter, first-in-human phase I dose-escalation trial of ivuxolimab. The trial enrolled adults with locally advanced or metastatic head and neck squamous cell, hepatocellular, melanoma or renal cell carcinoma. CD4+ and CD8+ T cells were sorted separately from peripheral blood before TCR sequencing. This TCR was sampled from an adult with an advanced solid tumor such as melanoma, head and neck, liver or kidney cancer. The chain is made from TRBV11-1 and TRBJ2-5; a stretch of 9 junction bases matches TRBD1. The starting material was CD4+ or CD8+ T cells sorted from blood, obtained in a trial of the OX40 agonist ivuxolimab. The CDR3 amino acid sequence is: CASSSSGTGETQYF. The nucleotide sequence is given as TGTGCCAGCAGCTCATCAGGGACAGGGGAGACCCAGTACTTC.